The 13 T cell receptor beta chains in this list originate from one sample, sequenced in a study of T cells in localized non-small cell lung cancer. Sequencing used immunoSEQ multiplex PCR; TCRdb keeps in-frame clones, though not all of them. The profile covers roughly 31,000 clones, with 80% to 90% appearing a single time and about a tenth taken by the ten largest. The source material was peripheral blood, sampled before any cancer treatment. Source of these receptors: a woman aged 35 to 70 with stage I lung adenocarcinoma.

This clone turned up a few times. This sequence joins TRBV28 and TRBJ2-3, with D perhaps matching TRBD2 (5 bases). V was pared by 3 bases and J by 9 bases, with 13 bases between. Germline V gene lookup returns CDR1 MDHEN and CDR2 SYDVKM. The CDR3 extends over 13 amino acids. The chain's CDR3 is CASSFDTDSTQYF. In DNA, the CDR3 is TGTGCCAGCAGTTTCGATACGGACTCCACGCAGTATTTT.

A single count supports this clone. CDR3 protein: CASRDGTANTGELFF. CDR3 sequence (DNA): TGTGCCAGCAGGGACGGGACTGCGAACACCGGGGAGCTGTTTTTT. This sequence joins TRBV5-4 and TRBJ2-2; the D gene is possibly TRBD2 (6 bases). The V gene's germline CDR1 is SGHNT and CDR2 YYREEE (reference sequence). This CDR3 spans 15 amino acids. The V gene lost 5 bases and the J gene lost 0 bases, with 11 bases spanning the gap.

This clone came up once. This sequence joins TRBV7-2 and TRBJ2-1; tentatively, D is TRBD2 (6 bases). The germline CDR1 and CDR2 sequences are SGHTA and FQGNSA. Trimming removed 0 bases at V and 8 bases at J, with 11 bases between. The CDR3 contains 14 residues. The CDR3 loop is CASSLALAKDEQFF. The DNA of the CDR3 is TGTGCCAGCAGCTTAGCGCTAGCGAAAGATGAGCAGTTCTTC.

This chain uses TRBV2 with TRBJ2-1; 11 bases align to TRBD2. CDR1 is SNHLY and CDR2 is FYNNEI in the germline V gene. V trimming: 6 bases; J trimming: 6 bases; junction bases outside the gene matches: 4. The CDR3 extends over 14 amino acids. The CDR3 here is CASRGLAGTNEQFF. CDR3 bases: TGTGCCAGCAGAGGACTAGCGGGCACCAATGAGCAGTTCTTC.

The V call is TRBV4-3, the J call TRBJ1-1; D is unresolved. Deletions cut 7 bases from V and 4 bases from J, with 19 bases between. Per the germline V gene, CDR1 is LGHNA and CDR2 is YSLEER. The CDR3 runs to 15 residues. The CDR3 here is CASTLSRSPSTEAFF. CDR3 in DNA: TGCGCCAGCACCCTAAGTCGATCCCCGAGCACTGAAGCTTTCTTT.

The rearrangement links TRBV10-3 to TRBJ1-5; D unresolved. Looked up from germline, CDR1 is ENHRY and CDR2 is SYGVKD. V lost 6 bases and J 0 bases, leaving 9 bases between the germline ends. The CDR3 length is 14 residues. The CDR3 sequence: CAISPGASNQPQHF. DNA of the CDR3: TGTGCCATCAGCCCGGGCGCTAGCAATCAGCCCCAGCATTTT.

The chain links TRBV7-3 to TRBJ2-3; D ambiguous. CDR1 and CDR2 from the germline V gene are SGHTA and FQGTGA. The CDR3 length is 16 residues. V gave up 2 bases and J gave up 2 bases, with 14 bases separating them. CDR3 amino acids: CASSLGLIRSTDTQYF. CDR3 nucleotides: TGTGCCAGCAGCTTAGGCTTAATCAGGTCCACAGATACGCAGTATTTT.

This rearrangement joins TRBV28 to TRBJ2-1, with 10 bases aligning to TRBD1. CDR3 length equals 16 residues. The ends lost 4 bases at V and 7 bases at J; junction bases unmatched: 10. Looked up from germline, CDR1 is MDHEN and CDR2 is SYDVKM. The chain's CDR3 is CASSSPRDRGLNEQFF. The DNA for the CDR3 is TGTGCCAGCAGTTCCCCCCGGGACAGGGGCCTGAATGAGCAGTTCTTC.

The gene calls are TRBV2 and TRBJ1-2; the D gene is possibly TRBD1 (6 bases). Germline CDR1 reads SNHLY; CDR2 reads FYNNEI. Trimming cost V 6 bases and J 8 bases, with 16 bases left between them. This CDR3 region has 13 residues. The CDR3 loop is CASSEQGLWGYTF. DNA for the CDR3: TGTGCCAGCAGCGAACAGGGCCTGTGGGGCTACACCTTC.

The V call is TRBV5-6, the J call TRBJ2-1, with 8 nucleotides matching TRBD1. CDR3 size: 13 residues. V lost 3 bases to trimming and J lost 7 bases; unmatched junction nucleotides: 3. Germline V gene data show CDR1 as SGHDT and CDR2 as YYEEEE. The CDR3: CASSSGQGNEQFF. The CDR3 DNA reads TGTGCCAGCAGCTCCGGACAGGGAAATGAGCAGTTCTTC.

CDR3 residues: CASSVQNSNQPQHF. The CDR3, as DNA: TGTGCCAGCAGTGTACAGAATAGCAATCAGCCCCAGCATTTT. V gene TRBV6-1 combines with J gene TRBJ1-5; no clear D. CDR1 and CDR2 from the germline V gene are MNHNS and SASEGT. This CDR3 region has 14 residues. The ends were cut back, 4 bases at V and 0 bases at J, with 7 bases in the middle.

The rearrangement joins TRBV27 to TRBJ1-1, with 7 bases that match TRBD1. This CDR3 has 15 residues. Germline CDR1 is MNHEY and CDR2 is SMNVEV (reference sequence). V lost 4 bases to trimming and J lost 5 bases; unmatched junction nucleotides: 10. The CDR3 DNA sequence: TGTGCCAGCAGTTCCTCTCCGCGACAGGGAACTGAAGCTTTCTTT. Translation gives CASSSSPRQGTEAFF.

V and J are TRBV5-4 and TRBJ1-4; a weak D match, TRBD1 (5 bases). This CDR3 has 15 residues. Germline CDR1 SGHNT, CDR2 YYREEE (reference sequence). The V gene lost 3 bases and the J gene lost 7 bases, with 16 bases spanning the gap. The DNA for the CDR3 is TGTGCCAGCAGCTATAGAACACGGGGGGGTGAAAAACTGTTTTTT. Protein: CASSYRTRGGEKLFF.